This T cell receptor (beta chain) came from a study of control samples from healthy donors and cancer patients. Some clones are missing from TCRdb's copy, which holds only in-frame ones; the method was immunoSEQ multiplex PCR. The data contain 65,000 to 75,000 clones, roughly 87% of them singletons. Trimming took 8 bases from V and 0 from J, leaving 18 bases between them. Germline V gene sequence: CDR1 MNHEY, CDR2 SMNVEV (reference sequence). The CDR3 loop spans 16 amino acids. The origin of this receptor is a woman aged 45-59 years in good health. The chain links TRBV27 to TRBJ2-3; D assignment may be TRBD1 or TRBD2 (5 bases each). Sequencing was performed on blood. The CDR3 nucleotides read TGTGCCAGCTTCTCCCCGGGGCTCTCTAGCACAGATACGCAGTATTTT. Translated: CASFSPGLSSTDTQYF.